This TCR beta chain originates from a study of blood T cells in healthy people across ages (dated by TCRdb to between 2014 and 2016). With respect to the entire study: In model experiments, template switching captured roughly one uniquely barcoded TCR beta cDNA molecule for every two T cells. Two additional independent replicas of 1 million unique cDNA reads from the same blood draw were analyzed for two donors (one aged 18 to 30 and one aged 80 or older). To track age-related changes in TCR beta repertoire diversity, the study relied on deep sequencing normalized with unique cDNA molecular identifiers. To avoid experimental bias, donors of different ages were distributed randomly across sequencing lanes. The donors were split into four age groups: young (average roughly 15 years), middle-aged (more than 35), aged (approximately 59) and long-lived (roughly 80).

The receptor library was made with 5' RACE. Sequencing was performed on an Illumina HiSeq 2500. A second PCR of about 6 to 12 cycles was performed with a sample-barcoded 5' primer and a J-beta primer mix. Each TCR beta cDNA molecule received a unique molecular identifier from a template-switch 5' adaptor carrying 12 random nucleotides. Each sample yielded at least 2.5 million CDR3-containing paired-end reads. All of the RNA was converted into first-strand cDNA using the Mint cDNA synthesis kit, with a TRBC-specific oligonucleotide serving as the primer. Following uracil-DNA glycosylase treatment, a first 18-cycle PCR with universal primers M1SS and BC2_uni_R was performed on all cDNA. From the authors' description of their analysis: For normalization, 1 million high-quality reads, each with a distinct molecular identifier, were randomly selected from each sample. Instead of being binned into consensus sequences, reads with shared molecular identifiers were discarded. MiTCR, set to a Q25 quality threshold and the strictest error-elimination algorithm, was used for CDR3 identification, clonotype clustering and error correction. A nonparametric unseen species model using Euler transformation provided a lower-bound estimate of total TCR beta diversity. TCRdb took the public reads, trimmed them with fastp at Q25, ran MiXCR for clone calling and kept in-frame beta chains. Each CDR3 protein gets just one entry, which takes the most common genes and DNA from the rows behind it. None of the V and J calls come from the authors' own analysis; TCRdb made them. This sample holds some 920,000 distinct CDR3 sequences; about 53% were observed only once. The ten most abundant clones make up 20% to 25% of the sample.

On this clonotype itself: The antigen this receptor binds is unknown. Qualities for individual bases were not recorded, and no much larger clone is one base off.

Findings and caveats that apply to the study as a whole: Compared with the aged group, the long-lived group had more naive CD4+ T cells, fewer expanded clones and increased TCR diversity, suggesting age selection. Donor CMV infection status was unknown, potentially confounding age-related changes in expanded clonotypes. Estimates of total diversity based on one million sequenced T cells were regarded as lower bounds and as underestimates. The percentage of naive T cells measured by flow cytometry correlated strongly with observed TCR beta diversity. Since profiling was done on bulk unsorted PBMCs, naive and antigen-experienced compartments could not be conclusively compared. Observed TCR beta diversity per million T cells fell roughly linearly with age, and a significant reduction was already apparent by age roughly 40.

For this chain, trimming is 3 bases at the V end and 6 bases at the J end, and the number of junction bases without a gene match is 4. Reading from cysteine to phenylalanine, the CDR3 counts 16 amino acids. Here the CDR3 DNA is all that survives: 48 bases in frame from base 1. The CDR1 and CDR2 encoded by the germline V gene are SGDLS and YYNGEE. The 35 to 40 donors, aged about 6 to 95 years, were systemically healthy Caucasian individuals from Russia. Each donor gave ten milliliters of peripheral blood, collected into EDTA-treated Vacutainer tubes. PBMCs were isolated by Ficoll-Paque density-gradient centrifugation, with at least 6 million obtained per sample. Trizol reagent was used to extract total RNA from the PBMCs, yielding at least 5 micrograms per sample. For every donor, an aliquot of PBMCs went through flow cytometry to measure the percentages of naive CD45RAhigh/CD27high T cells.

The sequencing input was blood. The receptor was derived from a woman between 55 and 75 years old in good health. Rearrangement joined TRBV9 to TRBJ2-2; TRBD2 matches 14 bases in the middle. The CDR3 loop reads CASSARTSGRSGELFF. The sequenced DNA: TGTGCCAGCAGCGCCAGGACTAGCGGGAGGTCCGGGGAGCTGTTTTTT.